The 7 T cell receptor beta chains below come from one sample, sequenced in a study of early T cells in non-severe SARS-CoV-2 infection. TCRdb used MiXCR to reprocess the 5' RACE reads, holding one entry per CDR3 protein. Of about 83,000 distinct CDR3 sequences in the sample, under 11% were seen once. The starting material was whole blood, obtained at baseline. The receptors were gathered from an adult who was a healthcare worker with PCR-confirmed SARS-CoV-2 infection or an uninfected control (not recorded which).

This clonotype showed up many times. The chain employs TRBV5-4 and TRBJ2-2, with TRBD2 matching 11 bases. Trimming cost V 4 bases and J 5 bases; bases outside gene matches: 4. The CDR3 contains 15 residues. Germline V gene sequence: CDR1 SGHNT, CDR2 YYREEE (reference sequence). This chain's CDR3 is CASSTGLAVTGELFF. CDR3 sequence (DNA): TGTGCCAGCAGCACGGGACTAGCGGTTACCGGGGAGCTGTTTTTT.

In its sample, this clonotype was seen a few times. V is TRBV20-1 and J is TRBJ2-4, with D perhaps assigned TRBD1 or TRBD2 (5 bases each). The CDR3 is 13 amino acids. V was clipped by 3 bases and J by 5 bases, with 11 bases between them. The germline V gene has CDR1 DFQATT and CDR2 SNEGSKA (reference sequence). DNA of the CDR3: TGCAGTGCTAGCACGGGGCGGGAAAACATTCAGTACTTC. Protein: CSASTGRENIQYF.

The chain employs TRBV7-8 and TRBJ2-1; tentative D call: TRBD2 (6 bases). The length of the CDR3 is 13 residues. Germline CDR1 is SGHVS and CDR2 is FQNEAQ. V shed 1 base and J shed 15 bases, with 16 bases lying between them. The DNA for the CDR3 is TGTGCCAGCAGCTTAGGGTTGGACGGGAGTAGGTTCTTC. It encodes CASSLGLDGSRFF.

This clonotype was picked up many times. The rearrangement uses TRBV5-1 and TRBJ2-1, with 8 bases identical to TRBD2. This CDR3 is 13 amino acids long. From germline, CDR1 is SGHRS and CDR2 YFSETQ. The J segment lost 7 bases and the V segment lost 4 bases, leaving 4 bases of the junction unmatched. The CDR3 nucleotides are TGCGCCAGCAGCGAGGCGGGAGGTAATGAGCAGTTCTTC. Protein sequence: CASSEAGGNEQFF.

This clonotype was seen a few times. This CDR3 reads CSASSGSNTGELFF. CDR3 bases: TGCAGTGCCAGCAGCGGGAGTAACACCGGGGAGCTGTTTTTT. The chain combines TRBV20-1 with TRBJ2-2; 8 positions agree with TRBD2. The CDR3 loop spans 14 amino acids. The germline gives CDR1 DFQATT, CDR2 SNEGSKA (reference sequence). Trimming removed 6 bases from V and 2 bases from J; junction bases left unmatched: 5.

Concerning this clonotype itself: One junction end does not reproduce the germline sequence, and a read error may be involved. The chain couples TRBV6-1 to TRBJ2-1; 7 bases fit TRBD2. Germline CDR1 is MNHNS and CDR2 is SASEGT. The CDR3 covers 12 residues. The CDR3 bases are TGTGCCAGCGGCGGGACCTGGGCGGGAGTCCCCTTC. Residues: CASGGTWAGVPF.

This clonotype has just a few counts. The CDR3 does not close with the conserved phenylalanine or tryptophan, likely indicating a read error. The DNA is left out, because the CDR3 cannot be placed on it with certainty; the CDR3 is given as TCRdb lists it. The gene calls are TRBV6-1 and TRBJ2-1; TRBD1, the table's D call, lacks a check against the DNA. The CDR3 comprises 13 residues, both ends counted. Germline CDR1 MNHNS, CDR2 SASEGT. The CDR3 is CASSGQTGGQGFV.